This T cell receptor beta chain was documented in a study of blood T cell repertoires in COVID-19. On the study more broadly: Researchers got acute and convalescent COVID-19 samples from the United States, Italy and Spain. From T cells, B-cell-depleted T cells, or PBMCs came the material, which was cDNA or gDNA.

Authors' methods: Estimation of nucleated cell counts was performed using reference gene primer amplification. Generated by immunoSEQ multiplex PCR, the TCRdb table keeps only in-frame clones and is missing some. V, J and clone size were drawn from that table, and D and trimming were deduced from the DNA. The data show approximately 80,000 clones, with around 85% seen just once and 9.6% held by the top ten. With 5 bases clipped from V and 3 bases from J, the junction kept 5 bases outside the gene matches. Germline loops: CDR1 MGHDK, CDR2 SYGVNS. This CDR3 contains 15 residues. Seattle-derived patients entered the study during active infection and were followed longitudinally.

The V call is TRBV25-1, the J call TRBJ2-4; 9 nucleotides match TRBD2. Sequencing was performed on peripheral blood. This TCR derives from a man in his fifties with COVID-19, enrolled during active disease. CDR3 nucleotides: TGTGCCAGCAGTCCGGCGGGAGGGGGCAAAAACATTCAGTACTTC. Its protein is CASSPAGGGKNIQYF.